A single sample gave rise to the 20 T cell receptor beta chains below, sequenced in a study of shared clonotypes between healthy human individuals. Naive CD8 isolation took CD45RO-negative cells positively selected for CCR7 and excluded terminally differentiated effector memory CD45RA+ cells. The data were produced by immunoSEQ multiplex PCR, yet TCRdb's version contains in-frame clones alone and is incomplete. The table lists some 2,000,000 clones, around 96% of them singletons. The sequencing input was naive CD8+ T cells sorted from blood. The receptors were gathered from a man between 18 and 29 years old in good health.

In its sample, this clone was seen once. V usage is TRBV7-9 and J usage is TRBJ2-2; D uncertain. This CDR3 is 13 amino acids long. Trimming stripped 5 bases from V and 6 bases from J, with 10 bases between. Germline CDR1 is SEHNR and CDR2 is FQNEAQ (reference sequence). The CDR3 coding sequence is TGTGCCAGCAGCCCATCTGGTGCCGGGGAGCTGTTTTTT. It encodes CASSPSGAGELFF. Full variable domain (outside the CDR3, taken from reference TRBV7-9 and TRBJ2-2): DTGVSQNPRHKITKRGQNVTFRCDPISEHNRLYWYRQTLGQGPEFLTYFQNEAQLEKSRLLSDRFSAERPKGSFSTLEIQRTEQGDSAMYLCASSPSGAGELFFGEGSRLTVL.

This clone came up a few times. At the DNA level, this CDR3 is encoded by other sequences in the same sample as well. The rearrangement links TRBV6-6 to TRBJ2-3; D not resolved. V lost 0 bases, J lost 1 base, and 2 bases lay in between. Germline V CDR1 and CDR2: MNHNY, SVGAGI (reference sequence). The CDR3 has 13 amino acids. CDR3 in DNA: TGTGCCAGCAGTTACTCGGGCACAGATACGCAGTATTTT. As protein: CASSYSGTDTQYF.

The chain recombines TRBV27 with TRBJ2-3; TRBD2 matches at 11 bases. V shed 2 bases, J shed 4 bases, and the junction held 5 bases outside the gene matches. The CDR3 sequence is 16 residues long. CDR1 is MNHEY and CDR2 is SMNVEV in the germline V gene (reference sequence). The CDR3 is CASSLDGTSGSDTQYF. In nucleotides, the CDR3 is TGTGCCAGCAGTTTAGACGGGACTAGCGGCTCAGATACGCAGTATTTT.

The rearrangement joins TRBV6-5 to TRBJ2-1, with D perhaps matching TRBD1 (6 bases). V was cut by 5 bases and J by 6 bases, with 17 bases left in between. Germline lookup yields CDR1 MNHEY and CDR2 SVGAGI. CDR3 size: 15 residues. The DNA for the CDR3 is TGTGCCAGCAGTCCCTCGGGCGACAGGCGCAATGAGCAGTTCTTC. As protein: CASSPSGDRRNEQFF.

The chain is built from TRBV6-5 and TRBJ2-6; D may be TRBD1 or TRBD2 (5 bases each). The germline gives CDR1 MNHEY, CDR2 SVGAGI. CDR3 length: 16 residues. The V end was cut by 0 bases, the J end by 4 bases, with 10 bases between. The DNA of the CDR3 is TGTGCCAGCAGTTACTCTAAAGGGACCGGGGCCAACGTCCTGACTTTC. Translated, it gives CASSYSKGTGANVLTF.

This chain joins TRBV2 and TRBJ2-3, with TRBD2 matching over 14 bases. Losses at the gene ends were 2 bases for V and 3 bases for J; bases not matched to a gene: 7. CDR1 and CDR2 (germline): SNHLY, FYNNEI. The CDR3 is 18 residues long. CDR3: CASSETRTSGGTTDTQYF. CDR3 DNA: TGTGCCAGCAGTGAAACCCGGACTAGCGGGGGGACAACAGATACGCAGTATTTT.

The CDR3 DNA is TGTGCCGGCGCAAGGGTGGGATATCAATACAATGAGCAGTTCTTC. Its translation: CAGARVGYQYNEQFF. This chain links TRBV7-9 with TRBJ2-1, with unresolved D. The germline V gene has CDR1 SEHNR and CDR2 FQNEAQ (reference sequence). The length of the CDR3 is 15 residues. The ends were cut back, 11 bases at V and 4 bases at J, with 21 bases in the middle.

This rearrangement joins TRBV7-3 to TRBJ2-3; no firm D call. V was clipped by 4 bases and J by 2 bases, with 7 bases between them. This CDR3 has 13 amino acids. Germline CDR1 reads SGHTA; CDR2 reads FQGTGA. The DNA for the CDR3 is TGTGCCAGCAGCTCCATCTACACAGATACGCAGTATTTT. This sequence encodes CASSSIYTDTQYF. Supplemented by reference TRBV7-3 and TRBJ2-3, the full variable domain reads GAGVSQTPSNKVTEKGKYVELRCDPISGHTALYWYRQSLGQGPEFLIYFQGTGAADDSGLPNDRFFAVRPEGSVSTLKIQRTERGDSAVYLCASSSIYTDTQYFGPGTRLTVL.

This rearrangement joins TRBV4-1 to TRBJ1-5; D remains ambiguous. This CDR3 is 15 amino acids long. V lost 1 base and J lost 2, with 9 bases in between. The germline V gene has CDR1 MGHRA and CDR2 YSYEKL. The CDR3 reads CASSQGSWGNQPQHF. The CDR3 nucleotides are TGCGCCAGCAGCCAAGGGAGTTGGGGCAATCAGCCCCAGCATTTT.

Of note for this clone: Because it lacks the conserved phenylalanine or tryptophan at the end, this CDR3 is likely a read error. CDR3 region: CASSLGGLVGYEQYS. DNA for the CDR3: TGTGCCAGCAGCTTGGGGGGACTAGTCGGGTACGAGCAGTACTCC. The chain carries TRBV5-4 and TRBJ2-7; 8 bases fit TRBD2. V shed 0 bases and J 4 bases; nucleotides not matched to a gene: 6. The CDR3 contains 15 residues. Germline V gene sequence: CDR1 SGHNT, CDR2 YYREEE (reference sequence).

The CDR3, as DNA: TGTGCCAGCAGAGCTGACAGGGAGTTCCTCGGCTACACCTTC. It yields the protein CASRADREFLGYTF. The chain couples TRBV7-2 to TRBJ1-2; 7 nucleotides align to TRBD1. V was pared by 6 bases and J by 8 bases, with 12 bases of the junction left unmatched. Germline-derived CDR1 and CDR2 are SGHTA and FQGNSA. The CDR3 length is 14 residues.

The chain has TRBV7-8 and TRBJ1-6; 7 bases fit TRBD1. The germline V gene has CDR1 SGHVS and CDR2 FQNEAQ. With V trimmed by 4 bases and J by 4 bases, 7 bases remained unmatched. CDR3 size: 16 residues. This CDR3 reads CASSYPEGAYNSPLHF. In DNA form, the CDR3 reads TGTGCCAGCAGCTACCCAGAGGGGGCTTATAATTCACCCCTCCACTTT.

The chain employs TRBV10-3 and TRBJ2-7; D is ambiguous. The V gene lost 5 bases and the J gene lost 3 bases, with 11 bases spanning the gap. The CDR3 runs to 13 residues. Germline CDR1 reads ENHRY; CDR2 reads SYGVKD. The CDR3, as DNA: TGTGCCATCAGTAACGAGGACGGCTACGAGCAGTACTTC. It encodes CAISNEDGYEQYF.

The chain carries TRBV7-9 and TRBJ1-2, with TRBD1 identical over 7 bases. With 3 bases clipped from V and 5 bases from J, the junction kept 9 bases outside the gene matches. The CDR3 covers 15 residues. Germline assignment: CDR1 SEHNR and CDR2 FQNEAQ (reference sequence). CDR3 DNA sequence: TGTGCCAGCAGCTTGGCACAGGGGACCGAGTATGGCTACACCTTC. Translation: CASSLAQGTEYGYTF.

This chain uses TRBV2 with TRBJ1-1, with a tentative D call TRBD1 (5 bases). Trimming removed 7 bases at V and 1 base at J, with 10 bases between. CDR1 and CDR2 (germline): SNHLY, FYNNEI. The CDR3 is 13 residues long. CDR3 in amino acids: CASTSGGNTEAFF. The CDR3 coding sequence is TGTGCCAGCACGTCGGGGGGGAACACTGAAGCTTTCTTT. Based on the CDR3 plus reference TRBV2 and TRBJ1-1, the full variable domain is EPEVTQTPSHQVTQMGQEVILRCVPISNHLYFYWYRQILGQKVEFLVSFYNNEISEKSEIFDDQFSVERPDGSNFTLKIRSTKLEDSAMYFCASTSGGNTEAFFGQGTRLTVV.

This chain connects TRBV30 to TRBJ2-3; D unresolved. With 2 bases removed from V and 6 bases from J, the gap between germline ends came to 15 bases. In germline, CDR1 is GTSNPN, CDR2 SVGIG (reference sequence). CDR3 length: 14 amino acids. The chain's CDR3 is CAWSRTDLLDTQYF. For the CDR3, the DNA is TGTGCCTGGAGTCGGACCGACCTCCTGGATACGCAGTATTTT.

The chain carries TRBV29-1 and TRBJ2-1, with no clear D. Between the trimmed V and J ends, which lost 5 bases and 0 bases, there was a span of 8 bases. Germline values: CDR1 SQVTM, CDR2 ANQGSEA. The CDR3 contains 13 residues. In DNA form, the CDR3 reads TGCAGCGTTCTGTTGACCTCCTACAATGAGCAGTTCTTC. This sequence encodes CSVLLTSYNEQFF.

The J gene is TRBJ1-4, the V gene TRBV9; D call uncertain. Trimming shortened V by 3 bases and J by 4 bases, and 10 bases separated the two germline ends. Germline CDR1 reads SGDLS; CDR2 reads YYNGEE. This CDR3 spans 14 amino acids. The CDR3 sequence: CASSGENGNEKLFF. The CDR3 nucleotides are TGTGCCAGCAGCGGAGAAAACGGTAATGAAAAACTGTTTTTT.

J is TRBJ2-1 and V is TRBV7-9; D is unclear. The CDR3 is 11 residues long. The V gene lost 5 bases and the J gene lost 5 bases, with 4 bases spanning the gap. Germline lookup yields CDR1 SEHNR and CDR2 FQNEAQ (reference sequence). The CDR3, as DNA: TGTGCCAGCAGCACTAACAATGAGCAGTTCTTC. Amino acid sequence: CASSTNNEQFF.

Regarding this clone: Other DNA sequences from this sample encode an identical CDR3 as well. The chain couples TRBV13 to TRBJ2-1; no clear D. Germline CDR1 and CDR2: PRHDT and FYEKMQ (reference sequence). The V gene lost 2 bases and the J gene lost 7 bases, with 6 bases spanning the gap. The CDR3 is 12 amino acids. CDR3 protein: CASSLTGNEQFF. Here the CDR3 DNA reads TGTGCCAGCAGCTTAACCGGAAATGAGCAGTTCTTC.